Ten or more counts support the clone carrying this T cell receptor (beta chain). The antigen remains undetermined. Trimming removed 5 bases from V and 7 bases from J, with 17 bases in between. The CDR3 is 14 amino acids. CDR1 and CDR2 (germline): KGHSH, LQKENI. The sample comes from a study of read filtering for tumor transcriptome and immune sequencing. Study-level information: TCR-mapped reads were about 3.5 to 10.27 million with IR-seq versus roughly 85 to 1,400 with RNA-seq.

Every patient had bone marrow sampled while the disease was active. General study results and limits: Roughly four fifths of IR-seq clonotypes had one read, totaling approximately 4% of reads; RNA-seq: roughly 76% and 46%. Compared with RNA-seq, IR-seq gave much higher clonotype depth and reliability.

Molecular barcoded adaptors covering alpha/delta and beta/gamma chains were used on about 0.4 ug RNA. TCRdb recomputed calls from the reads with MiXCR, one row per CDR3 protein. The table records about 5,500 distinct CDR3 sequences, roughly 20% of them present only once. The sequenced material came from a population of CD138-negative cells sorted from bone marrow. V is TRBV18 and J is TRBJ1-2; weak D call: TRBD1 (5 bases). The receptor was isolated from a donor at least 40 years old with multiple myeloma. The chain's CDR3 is CASSGPLQGSGYTF. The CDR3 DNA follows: TGTGCCAGCTCAGGCCCCCTTCAGGGTTCTGGCTACACCTTC.